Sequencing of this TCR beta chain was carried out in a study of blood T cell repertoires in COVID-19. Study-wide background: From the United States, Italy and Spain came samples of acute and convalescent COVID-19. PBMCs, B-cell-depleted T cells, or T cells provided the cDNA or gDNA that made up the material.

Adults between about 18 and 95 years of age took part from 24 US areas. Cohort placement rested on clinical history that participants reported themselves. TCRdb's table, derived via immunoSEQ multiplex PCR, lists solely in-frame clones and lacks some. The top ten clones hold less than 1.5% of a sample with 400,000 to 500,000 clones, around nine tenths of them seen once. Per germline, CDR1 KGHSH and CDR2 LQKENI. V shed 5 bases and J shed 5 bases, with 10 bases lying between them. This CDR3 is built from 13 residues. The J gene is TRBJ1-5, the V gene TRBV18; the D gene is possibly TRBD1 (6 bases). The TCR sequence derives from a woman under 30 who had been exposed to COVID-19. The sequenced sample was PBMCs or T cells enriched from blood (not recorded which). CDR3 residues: CASSWTDHQPQHF. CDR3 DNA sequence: TGTGCCAGCTCATGGACAGACCATCAGCCCCAGCATTTT.